The 30 T cell receptor beta chains below were found in one sample sequenced in a study of T cell responses to AZD1222 COVID-19 vaccine (dated by TCRdb to the early 2020s). The time point tag for this specimen amounts to: baseline before first vaccination. The library relied on the immunoSEQ multiplex PCR assay. Entries here come from immuneACCESS through TCRdb and include only in-frame sequences with V and J called. Some clones fail to appear in such tables; in the studies checked, an unresolved V gene covers under half of the shortfall, and the cause of the remainder is unknown. The sample table shows about 150,000 clones, and 80% to 95% are seen once. 2.3% of the sample rests with the top ten. The sequencing used peripheral blood, collected on day 0 of AZD1222 vaccination. The receptors shown here come from an adult in good health.

The chain uses TRBV2 and TRBJ1-5; no clear D gene. The germline V and J ends were trimmed by 8 bases and 4 bases, with 12 bases remaining between them. This CDR3 is 13 amino acids long. CDR1 and CDR2 from the germline V gene are SNHLY and FYNNEI. The CDR3 spells CASLREINQPQHF. CDR3 DNA sequence: TGTGCCAGCCTCCGGGAGATAAATCAGCCCCAGCATTTT.

This chain links TRBV18 with TRBJ2-7; no clear D. Trimming took 5 bases from V and 4 from J, leaving 18 bases between them. Germline CDR1 KGHSH, CDR2 LQKENI. CDR3 length: 15 amino acids. CDR3 sequence reads: CASSKQNLIFYEQYF. As DNA, the CDR3 is TGTGCCAGCTCAAAACAGAATTTAATCTTTTACGAGCAGTACTTC.

The chain employs TRBV6-4 and TRBJ1-1; 7 nucleotides line up with TRBD1. CDR1 MRHNA and CDR2 SNTAGT come from the germline V gene. The ends lost 8 bases at V and 3 bases at J; junction bases unmatched: 12. This CDR3 has 15 amino acids. CDR3 DNA sequence: TGTGCCAGCCGGGACAGTGGGAGGTTGGACACTGAAGCTTTCTTT. This gives the protein CASRDSGRLDTEAFF.

This clone came up once. Here the CDR3 DNA reads TGCGCCAGCAGTCGACTGCTGAACACTGAAGCTTTCTTT. Translating gives CASSRLLNTEAFF. V gene TRBV5-1 combines with J gene TRBJ1-1; D remains unclear. The CDR3 has 13 amino acids. CDR1 and CDR2 from the germline V gene are SGHRS and YFSETQ. The V end was cut by 5 bases, the J end by 0 bases, with 8 bases between.

The chain carries TRBV4-3 and TRBJ2-6; D might be TRBD2 (5 bases). The germline V gene encodes CDR1 LGHNA and CDR2 YSLEER. V was cut by 0 bases and J by 2 bases, with 14 bases left in between. This CDR3 has 18 residues. The CDR3 coding sequence is TGCGCCAGCAGCCAAGATGAGGGCCTAGTGGCTGGGGCCAACGTCCTGACTTTC. Translated, it gives CASSQDEGLVAGANVLTF.

The gene calls are TRBV7-2 and TRBJ2-2; no clear D gene. This CDR3 is 15 amino acids long. V was pared by 1 base and J by 7 bases, with 13 bases between. Germline assignment: CDR1 SGHTA and CDR2 FQGNSA. The CDR3 is CASSLGPFVDGELFF. The CDR3 coding sequence is TGTGCCAGCAGCTTAGGCCCTTTCGTCGACGGGGAGCTGTTTTTT.

The rearrangement joins TRBV7-2 to TRBJ2-2; 7 bases agree with TRBD2. Trimming took 4 bases from V and 5 from J; bases not matched to a gene: 7. The germline gives CDR1 SGHTA, CDR2 FQGNSA. The CDR3 consists of 15 residues. CDR3 bases: TGTGCCAGCAGCTCCCTGGGAGGGGAAACCGGGGAGCTGTTTTTT. As protein: CASSSLGGETGELFF.

Only a few counts were recorded for this clone. V usage is TRBV18 and J usage is TRBJ1-1; weak D call: TRBD1 (5 bases). CDR3 size: 15 residues. V was shortened by 1 base and J by 1 base, with 10 bases between the two germline ends. Looked up from germline, CDR1 is KGHSH and CDR2 is LQKENI. CDR3: CASSPQAQGNTEAFF. CDR3 sequence (DNA): TGTGCCAGCTCACCACAAGCTCAGGGGAACACTGAAGCTTTCTTT.

V usage is TRBV2 and J usage is TRBJ2-3, with TRBD2 matching 13 bases. Germline loops: CDR1 SNHLY, CDR2 FYNNEI. The CDR3 covers 17 residues. J gave up 0 bases and V 7 bases, and 7 bases lay outside the gene matches. CDR3 residues: CASTRTSGGTSTDTQYF. In DNA form, the CDR3 reads TGTGCCAGCACCAGGACTAGCGGGGGAACTAGCACAGATACGCAGTATTTT. Together with reference TRBV2 and TRBJ2-3, the CDR3 gives the full variable domain: EPEVTQTPSHQVTQMGQEVILRCVPISNHLYFYWYRQILGQKVEFLVSFYNNEISEKSEIFDDQFSVERPDGSNFTLKIRSTKLEDSAMYFCASTRTSGGTSTDTQYFGPGTRLTVL.

On this clone itself: At one end, the junction sequence differs from germline, possibly due to a read error. The rearrangement uses TRBV4-2 and TRBJ2-7; 8 nucleotides align to TRBD1. Germline values: CDR1 LGHNA, CDR2 YNFKEQ. The CDR3 runs 14 residues. The CDR3 nucleotides are TGTGCCAGCACCCAAGACAGGGGCTCCTACGAGCAGTACTTC. This gives the protein CASTQDRGSYEQYF.

A remark on this clone: A junction boundary mismatches the germline segment, possibly from a read error. Within the sample, other DNA sequences also encode this same CDR3. This chain joins TRBV2 and TRBJ2-7, with 10 nucleotides matching TRBD2. CDR3 length: 17 amino acids. CDR1 SNHLY and CDR2 FYNNEI come from the germline V gene. CDR3 sequence: CASSFLRDLAGVREQYF. CDR3 bases: TGTGCTAGCAGTTTCCTGAGGGACCTAGCGGGAGTCAGGGAGCAGTACTTC.

This clone was observed a single time. This chain's CDR3 is CASSISGPQSSYNSPLHF. Written as DNA, the CDR3 is TGTGCCAGTAGTATAAGTGGACCGCAAAGCTCCTATAATTCACCCCTCCACTTT. The chain combines TRBV19 with TRBJ1-6; D ambiguous. This CDR3 spans 18 amino acids. V was pared by 2 bases and J by 0 bases, with 14 bases between. Germline V CDR1 and CDR2: LNHDA, SQIVND (reference sequence).

This sequence joins TRBV5-5 and TRBJ1-3, with 7 bases matching TRBD1. This CDR3 has 15 amino acids. V lost 4 bases, J lost 0 bases, and 4 bases stayed unmatched. Germline loops: CDR1 SGHKS, CDR2 YYEKEE (reference sequence). The CDR3 loop reads CASSRRDSSGNTIYF. In DNA, the CDR3 is TGTGCCAGCAGCAGAAGGGACAGCTCTGGAAACACCATATATTTT.

V and J are TRBV6-6 and TRBJ1-5; D not resolved. The germline V gene has CDR1 MNHNY and CDR2 SVGAGI (reference sequence). CDR3 size: 12 residues. Trimming took 7 bases from V and 4 from J, leaving 8 bases between them. The CDR3 nucleotides read TGTGCCAGCAACTCGGGAAATCAGCCCCAGCATTTT. It codes for CASNSGNQPQHF.

The rearrangement joins TRBV4-1 to TRBJ2-1; D possibly corresponds to TRBD2 (6 bases). The CDR3 has 13 amino acids. Germline loops: CDR1 MGHRA, CDR2 YSYEKL. The V gene lost 5 bases and the J gene lost 4 bases, with 9 bases spanning the gap. The DNA for the CDR3 is TGCGCCAGCAGCATTGGGGGGTACAATGAGCAGTTCTTC. It codes for CASSIGGYNEQFF.

The V gene is TRBV10-3, the J gene TRBJ2-5; D possibly matches TRBD1 or TRBD2 (6 bases each). Looked up from germline, CDR1 is ENHRY and CDR2 is SYGVKD. Trimming took 5 bases from V and 1 from J, leaving 11 bases between them. The CDR3 has 14 residues. The CDR3 reads CAISPQGGQETQYF. CDR3 sequence (DNA): TGTGCCATCAGTCCACAGGGAGGCCAAGAGACCCAGTACTTC.

The gene calls are TRBV14 and TRBJ2-3, with a possible D match to TRBD2 (5 bases). The CDR3 has 16 amino acids. The germline V and J ends were trimmed by 2 bases and 4 bases, with 16 bases remaining between them. Germline assignment: CDR1 SGHDN and CDR2 FVKESK. The CDR3 DNA reads as TGTGCCAGCAGCCAATCGGGGAACCCTTGGGCAGATACGCAGTATTTT. This sequence encodes CASSQSGNPWADTQYF.

V is TRBV4-2 and J is TRBJ2-7; 11 bases match TRBD2. The CDR3 consists of 14 residues. Per germline, CDR1 LGHNA and CDR2 YNFKEQ. The trim removed 5 bases at V and 3 bases at J, leaving 3 bases unmatched. The CDR3 nucleotides are TGTGCCAGCAGCTATAGCGGGAGGGACTACGAGCAGTACTTC. It codes for CASSYSGRDYEQYF.

This sequence joins TRBV3-1 (or the pseudogene TRBV3-2) and TRBJ2-5; D remains ambiguous. CDR1 and CDR2 from the germline V gene are LGHDT and YNNKEL (reference sequence). The CDR3 has 14 residues. The ends were cut back, 4 bases at V and 2 bases at J, with 11 bases in the middle. DNA for the CDR3: TGTGCCAGCAGCCCCGCCCAATCTCAAGAGACCCAGTACTTC. Translation: CASSPAQSQETQYF.

The rearrangement joins TRBV28 to TRBJ1-2; D is perhaps TRBD1 (5 bases). V lost 6 bases, J lost 8 bases, and 22 bases lay in between. The germline gives CDR1 MDHEN, CDR2 SYDVKM. This CDR3 is built from 15 residues. CDR3 amino acids: CASSKYGRDREGYTF. In DNA, the CDR3 is TGTGCCAGCAGCAAATATGGTAGGGACCGAGAGGGCTACACCTTC.

The genes are TRBV4-2 and TRBJ2-2, with 10 bases identical to TRBD2. V lost 5 bases, J lost 1 base, and 13 bases stayed unmatched. This CDR3 comprises 19 residues. CDR1 and CDR2 (germline): LGHNA, YNFKEQ. In DNA form, the CDR3 reads TGTGCCAGCAGCAAAAAATTCCTAGCGGGGGCCCGGAACACCGGGGAGCTGTTTTTT. Amino acid sequence: CASSKKFLAGARNTGELFF.

The chain uses TRBV19 and TRBJ2-3, with unresolved D. V lost 3 bases and J lost 4, with 8 bases in between. The CDR3 loop spans 13 amino acids. Germline V gene data show CDR1 as LNHDA and CDR2 as SQIVND (reference sequence). The CDR3 spells CASSMIGSDTQYF. The CDR3 nucleotides read TGTGCCAGTAGTATGATCGGGTCAGATACGCAGTATTTT.

The chain uses TRBV5-1 and TRBJ2-7; D may be TRBD2 (5 bases). V dropped 4 bases and J dropped 2 bases, with 13 bases sitting between them. The CDR3 spans 14 residues. Per germline, CDR1 SGHRS and CDR2 YFSETQ. The CDR3 protein is CASSLGRETYEQYF. For the CDR3, the DNA is TGCGCCAGCAGCCTTGGAAGGGAGACCTACGAGCAGTACTTC. Using reference TRBV5-1 and TRBJ2-7 for the parts outside the CDR3, the full variable domain is KAGVTQTPRYLIKTRGQQVTLSCSPISGHRSVSWYQQTPGQGLQFLFEYFSETQRNKGNFPGRFSGRQFSNSRSEMNVSTLELGDSALYLCASSLGRETYEQYFGPGTRLTVT.

The genes are TRBV7-6 and TRBJ2-5; 8 nucleotides align to TRBD2. V lost 4 bases, J lost 4 bases, and 8 bases stayed unmatched. CDR3 size: 15 residues. CDR1 and CDR2 from the germline V gene are SGHVS and FNYEAQ. As DNA, the CDR3 is TGTGCCAGCAGCTCTCCCCGGGGGGGCGGAGAGACCCAGTACTTC. Protein: CASSSPRGGGETQYF.

In its sample, this clone was seen once. The J gene is TRBJ2-3, the V gene TRBV11-1; D remains unclear. Trimming removed 8 bases at V and 5 bases at J, with 20 bases between. Per the germline V gene, CDR1 is SGHAT and CDR2 is FQDESV (reference sequence). CDR3 length: 15 residues. In DNA form, the CDR3 reads TGTGCCAGCTCTACCTCCCTCGCCCGCCGAGATACGCAGTATTTT. Its protein product is CASSTSLARRDTQYF.

This sequence joins TRBV7-2 and TRBJ2-5; D is uncertain. With 2 bases removed from V and 5 bases from J, the gap between germline ends came to 9 bases. The germline V gene encodes CDR1 SGHTA and CDR2 FQGNSA. The CDR3 sequence is 13 residues long. The CDR3 is CASSLMGKETQYF. CDR3 coding DNA: TGTGCCAGCAGCTTAATGGGGAAGGAGACCCAGTACTTC.

The chain joins TRBV14 to TRBJ1-2; maybe TRBD1 (5 bases). V was clipped by 2 bases and J by 4 bases, with 14 bases between them. Germline CDR1 and CDR2: SGHDN and FVKESK. The CDR3 has 15 residues. The CDR3 spells CASSQLQEYPYGYTF. The CDR3 DNA sequence: TGTGCCAGCAGCCAACTACAGGAGTACCCCTATGGCTACACCTTC.

The V gene is TRBV5-4, the J gene TRBJ1-3, with a tentative D call TRBD1 (5 bases). The V gene's germline CDR1 is SGHNT and CDR2 YYREEE (reference sequence). The CDR3 has 14 amino acids. V was clipped by 3 bases and J by 0 bases, with 7 bases between them. The CDR3 coding sequence is TGTGCCAGCAGCTCACAGGCCTCTGGAAACACCATATATTTT. This sequence encodes CASSSQASGNTIYF.

The V call is TRBV9, the J call TRBJ2-1; D call uncertain. CDR1 is SGDLS and CDR2 is YYNGEE in the germline V gene. V was pared by 2 bases and J by 4 bases, with 13 bases between. The CDR3 has 15 residues. Here the CDR3 DNA reads TGTGCCAGCAGCGTCCTCTCGGCGGTATACAATGAGCAGTTCTTC. Translation: CASSVLSAVYNEQFF. The full variable domain, completed using reference TRBV9 and TRBJ2-1, is DSGVTQTPKHLITATGQRVTLRCSPRSGDLSVYWYQQSLDQGLQFLIQYYNGEERAKGNILERFSAQQFPDLHSELNLSSLELGDSALYFCASSVLSAVYNEQFFGPGTRLTVL.

The J gene is TRBJ1-1, the V gene TRBV29-1; D may be TRBD1 (6 bases). CDR3 length: 12 amino acids. V lost 5 bases and J 4 bases, leaving 11 bases between the germline ends. Germline V gives CDR1 SQVTM, CDR2 ANQGSEA. CDR3 amino acids: CSVSRGRTEAFF. The CDR3 region has the DNA TGCAGCGTTTCCAGGGGACGCACTGAAGCTTTCTTT. Full variable domain (rest looked up from reference TRBV29-1 and TRBJ1-1): SAVISQKPSRDICQRGTSLTIQCQVDSQVTMMFWYRQQPGQSLTLIATANQGSEATYESGFVIDKFPISRPNLTFSTLTVSNMSPEDSSIYLCSVSRGRTEAFFGQGTRLTVV.